This T cell receptor (beta chain) was documented in a study of regulatory T cells in long-lasting Graves disease. General study points: It was possible that the small sample size reduced accuracy. Persistent disease was characterized by preferential usage of TRBV28, TRBJ1-2 and TRBJ2-5.

Arm-PCR of CDR3 regions with iRepertoire HTBI primers generated TCR beta libraries. How the authors handled the data: Analysis of the samples identified about 62 TRBV and 14 TRBJ segments. TCRdb re-analysed the multiplex PCR reads in MiXCR, keeping a single row per CDR3 protein. The V and J calls come from TCRdb's annotation, not from the publication. The table lists 350,000 to 400,000 distinct CDR3 sequences, around a sixth of them singletons. From germline, CDR1 is SGHTA and CDR2 FQGNSA. V was pared by 3 bases and J by 9 bases, with 7 bases of the junction left unmatched. The CDR3 has 14 residues. There are a few counts of this clonotype. Its antigen is unknown. Time point here: newly diagnosed GD, antithyroid drugs for less than 3 months. Isolated PBMC RNA provided the starting material for the TCR library.

The V gene is TRBV7-2, the J gene TRBJ2-1; 8 bases are shared with TRBD2. The clonotype was recovered from a female donor with Graves disease. The material sequenced was peripheral blood mononuclear cells (PBMCs), taken at new diagnosis, from a patient treated with antithyroid drugs. The CDR3: CASSFWREVGEQFF. The CDR3 DNA reads TGTGCCAGCAGCTTCTGGCGGGAGGTCGGTGAGCAGTTCTTC.